The subject of this entry is one T cell receptor beta chain. The CDR3 spans 15 residues. The germline CDR1 and CDR2 sequences are LGHNA and YSLEER. Trimming shortened V by 1 base and J by 2 bases, and 9 bases separated the two germline ends. The data were taken from a study of blood T cell repertoires in COVID-19. Study-wide background: Sources were T cells, B-cell-depleted T cells, or PBMCs; the material itself was cDNA or gDNA.

Clones were read by immunoSEQ multiplex PCR, and TCRdb kept only the in-frame ones, dropping some. The sample lists roughly 230,000 clones; around 81% were seen once. The rearrangement links TRBV4-3 to TRBJ1-3, with D possibly matching TRBD1 (5 bases). The TCR originated in a man between 50 and 59 years old with active or convalescent COVID-19. Sequenced: peripheral blood. CDR3 sequence: CASSQVLGAGNTIYF. Here the CDR3 DNA reads TGCGCCAGCAGCCAAGTTCTAGGGGCTGGAAACACCATATATTTT.